The rows below give T cell receptor beta chains drawn from one sample of a study of blood T cell repertoires in COVID-19. The protocol was immunoSEQ multiplex PCR, while the TCRdb copy is restricted to in-frame clones and leaves out a portion. Of hundreds of thousands of clones listed, 75% to 90% are singletons. The sequencing sample was made of peripheral blood. The receptors stem from an older woman with COVID-19, enrolled during active disease. Each CDR3 is given with its conserved first and last residue. A D gene is named only where the DNA matches it firmly. Clone sizes are given selectively: once, few, many, or a class where the clone is expanded.

abundance: NA; j_gene: TRBJ1-2; v_gene: TRBV28; d_gene: NA; CDR3aa: CASSTGGGYGYTF; CDR3nt: TGTGCCAGCAGTACGGGGGGTGGCTATGGCTACACCTTC
abundance: NA; j_gene: TRBJ2-3; v_gene: TRBV6-6; d_gene: NA; CDR3aa: CASAERGTGSDTQYF; CDR3nt: TGTGCCAGTGCCGAAAGGGGAACCGGATCCGATACGCAGTATTTT
abundance: NA; j_gene: TRBJ2-5; v_gene: TRBV20-1; d_gene: NA; CDR3aa: CSATDERTQYF; CDR3nt: TGCAGTGCTACTGATGAGAGAACCCAGTACTTC
abundance: NA; j_gene: TRBJ1-6; v_gene: TRBV7-2; d_gene: NA; CDR3aa: CASSFSGANNSPLHF; CDR3nt: TGTGCCAGCAGCTTCTCAGGGGCGAATAATTCACCCCTCCACTTT
abundance: once; j_gene: TRBJ2-3; v_gene: TRBV7-6; d_gene: NA; CDR3aa: CASSIRLGSTDTQYF; CDR3nt: TGTGCCAGCAGCATCCGACTAGGTTCAACAGATACGCAGTATTTT
abundance: NA; j_gene: TRBJ1-2; v_gene: TRBV19; d_gene: NA; CDR3aa: CASRTLDSSANYGYTF; CDR3nt: TGTGCCAGTAGAACCCTGGACAGTTCAGCTAACTATGGCTACACCTTC
abundance: once; j_gene: TRBJ2-3; v_gene: TRBV19; d_gene: TRBD2; CDR3aa: CASSIMTSGELGDTQYF; CDR3nt: TGTGCCAGTAGTATTATGACTAGCGGAGAGCTTGGAGATACGCAGTATTTT
abundance: NA; j_gene: TRBJ2-2; v_gene: TRBV7-2; d_gene: NA; CDR3aa: CASRQSRVGELFF; CDR3nt: TGTGCCAGCAGACAAAGTCGGGTAGGGGAGCTGTTTTTT
abundance: NA; j_gene: TRBJ2-3; v_gene: TRBV10-3; d_gene: TRBD1; CDR3aa: CAISDRGQGADTQYF; CDR3nt: TGTGCCATCAGTGACCGCGGACAGGGGGCGGATACGCAGTATTTT
abundance: NA; j_gene: TRBJ1-4; v_gene: TRBV30; d_gene: TRBD1; CDR3aa: CAWSDAGTGTYGKLFF; CDR3nt: TGTGCCTGGAGTGATGCCGGGACAGGGACGTATGGAAAACTGTTTTTT
abundance: NA; j_gene: TRBJ2-1; v_gene: TRBV7-3; d_gene: NA; CDR3aa: CASSLSGRPENEQFF; CDR3nt: TGTGCCAGCAGCTTATCCGGGAGACCCGAAAATGAGCAGTTCTTC
abundance: NA; j_gene: TRBJ1-5; v_gene: TRBV18; d_gene: TRBD1; CDR3aa: CASSLIQGASNQPQHF; CDR3nt: TGTGCCAGCTCACTTATACAGGGGGCCAGCAATCAGCCCCAGCATTTT
abundance: NA; j_gene: TRBJ1-1; v_gene: TRBV29-1; d_gene: NA; CDR3aa: CSYGQTPNTEAFF; CDR3nt: TGCAGCTACGGACAGACCCCGAACACTGAAGCTTTCTTT
abundance: few; j_gene: TRBJ1-6; v_gene: TRBV5-4; d_gene: NA; CDR3aa: CASSRSSYNSPLHF; CDR3nt: TGTGCCAGCAGCCGTAGCTCCTATAATTCACCCCTCCACTTT
abundance: NA; j_gene: TRBJ1-3; v_gene: TRBV9; d_gene: TRBD1; CDR3aa: CASSVGQGYSGNTIYF; CDR3nt: TGTGCCAGCAGCGTTGGACAGGGTTACTCTGGAAACACCATATATTTT
abundance: NA; j_gene: TRBJ1-2; v_gene: TRBV28; d_gene: NA; CDR3aa: CASSLPDNYGYTF; CDR3nt: TGTGCCAGCAGTTTACCAGATAACTATGGCTACACCTTC
abundance: NA; j_gene: TRBJ1-1; v_gene: TRBV6-2/TRBV6-3; d_gene: TRBD1; CDR3aa: CASSPLTGVVLWTEAFF; CDR3nt: TGTGCCAGCAGCCCGCTTACAGGGGTTGTTTTATGGACTGAAGCTTTCTTT
abundance: NA; j_gene: TRBJ1-5; v_gene: TRBV7-6; d_gene: TRBD1; CDR3aa: CASSPGTVGNQPQHF; CDR3nt: TGTGCCAGCAGCCCTGGGACAGTGGGGAATCAGCCCCAGCATTTT
abundance: NA; j_gene: TRBJ2-7; v_gene: TRBV9; d_gene: TRBD2; CDR3aa: CASSPGFLAGDSSHF; CDR3nt: TGTGCCAGCAGCCCCGGGTTCTTGGCGGGAGATTCTTCCCACTTC
abundance: once; j_gene: TRBJ1-4; v_gene: TRBV7-9; d_gene: TRBD1; CDR3aa: CASSATGIKGEKLFF; CDR3nt: TGTGCCAGCAGCGCGACAGGGATAAAGGGTGAAAAACTGTTTTTT
abundance: NA; j_gene: TRBJ2-1; v_gene: TRBV10-3; d_gene: NA; CDR3aa: CAINQGAHSNEQFF; CDR3nt: TGTGCCATTAACCAAGGGGCCCACTCGAATGAGCAGTTCTTC
abundance: NA; j_gene: TRBJ2-7; v_gene: TRBV10-3; d_gene: TRBD1; CDR3aa: CAISESTGGYNEQYF; CDR3nt: TGTGCCATCAGTGAGTCAACAGGGGGCTACAACGAGCAGTACTTC
abundance: NA; j_gene: TRBJ2-2; v_gene: TRBV10-3; d_gene: TRBD1; CDR3aa: CAATSNRGPNTGELFF; CDR3nt: TGTGCCGCTACATCCAACAGGGGCCCTAACACCGGGGAGCTGTTTTTT
abundance: NA; j_gene: TRBJ2-1; v_gene: TRBV6-5; d_gene: TRBD1; CDR3aa: CASSSDRGTYNEQFF; CDR3nt: TGTGCCAGCAGTTCCGACAGGGGCACCTACAATGAGCAGTTCTTC
abundance: NA; j_gene: TRBJ2-2; v_gene: TRBV27; d_gene: TRBD2; CDR3aa: CASSPISGTPTGELFF; CDR3nt: TGTGCCAGCAGTCCAATTAGCGGGACTCCCACCGGGGAGCTGTTTTTT
abundance: NA; j_gene: TRBJ2-5; v_gene: TRBV28; d_gene: NA; CDR3aa: CASSLGPGISSQYF; CDR3nt: TGTGCCAGCAGTTTAGGGCCGGGGATTTCGTCCCAGTACTTC
abundance: NA; j_gene: TRBJ2-2; v_gene: TRBV6-5; d_gene: NA; CDR3aa: CASSRDWQSTGELFF; CDR3nt: TGTGCCAGCAGTAGGGACTGGCAATCCACCGGGGAGCTGTTTTTT
abundance: NA; j_gene: TRBJ2-7; v_gene: TRBV6-5; d_gene: NA; CDR3aa: CASSLGSTSYEQYF; CDR3nt: TGTGCCAGCTCTCTCGGGAGTACCTCCTACGAGCAGTACTTC
abundance: once; j_gene: TRBJ1-1; v_gene: TRBV7-3; d_gene: NA; CDR3aa: CASSSTGNTEAFF; CDR3nt: TGTGCCAGCAGCTCGACGGGGAACACTGAAGCTTTCTTT
abundance: NA; j_gene: TRBJ2-7; v_gene: TRBV10-3; d_gene: TRBD2; CDR3aa: CAISGLAGLSYEQYF; CDR3nt: TGTGCCATCAGTGGACTAGCGGGCCTCTCCTACGAGCAGTACTTC
abundance: NA; j_gene: TRBJ2-3; v_gene: TRBV3-1/TRBV3-2; d_gene: TRBD2; CDR3aa: CGAGESTDTQYF; CDR3nt: TGTGGAGCGGGAGAAAGCACAGATACGCAGTATTTT
abundance: NA; j_gene: TRBJ1-5; v_gene: TRBV19; d_gene: NA; CDR3aa: CASSIVGPGQPQHF; CDR3nt: TGTGCCAGTAGTATAGTAGGTCCGGGTCAGCCCCAGCATTTT
abundance: NA; j_gene: TRBJ2-5; v_gene: TRBV7-2; d_gene: NA; CDR3aa: CASSPQGSRETQYF; CDR3nt: TGTGCCAGCAGCCCTCAGGGGTCACGGGAGACCCAGTACTTC
abundance: NA; j_gene: TRBJ2-2; v_gene: TRBV30; d_gene: NA; CDR3aa: CAWSVTTPLGELFF; CDR3nt: TGTGCCTGGAGTGTGACTACCCCCCTTGGGGAGCTGTTTTTT
abundance: NA; j_gene: TRBJ1-5; v_gene: TRBV6-2/TRBV6-3; d_gene: TRBD1; CDR3aa: CASTPFGTGGSNQPQHF; CDR3nt: TGTGCCAGCACCCCCTTTGGGACAGGGGGAAGCAATCAGCCCCAGCATTTT
abundance: few; j_gene: TRBJ1-5; v_gene: TRBV28; d_gene: TRBD1; CDR3aa: CASQPRGTGRGQPQHF; CDR3nt: TGTGCCAGCCAGCCACGCGGGACAGGGAGAGGGCAGCCCCAGCATTTT
abundance: NA; j_gene: TRBJ2-7; v_gene: TRBV5-1; d_gene: TRBD1; CDR3aa: CASSLGQGADEQYF; CDR3nt: TGCGCCAGCAGCTTAGGACAGGGGGCGGACGAGCAGTACTTC